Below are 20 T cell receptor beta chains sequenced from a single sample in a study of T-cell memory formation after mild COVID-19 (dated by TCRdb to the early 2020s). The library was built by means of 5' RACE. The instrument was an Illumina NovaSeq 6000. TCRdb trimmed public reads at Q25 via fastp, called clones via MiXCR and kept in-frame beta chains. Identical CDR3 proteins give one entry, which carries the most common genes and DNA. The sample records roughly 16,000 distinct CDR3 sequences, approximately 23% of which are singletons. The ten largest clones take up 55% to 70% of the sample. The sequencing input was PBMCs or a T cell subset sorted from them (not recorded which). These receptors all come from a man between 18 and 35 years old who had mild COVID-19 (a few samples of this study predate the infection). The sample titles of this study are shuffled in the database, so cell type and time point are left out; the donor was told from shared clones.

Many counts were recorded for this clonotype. CDR3 nucleotides: TGTGCCAGCAGTGAATGGGGGGGGAGCTCCTACGAGCAGTACTTC. It is translated as CASSEWGGSSYEQYF. This chain links TRBV2 with TRBJ2-7, with 7 bases that match TRBD2. The CDR3 totals 15 residues. The V and J ends lost 2 bases and 0 bases, in that order; junction bases with no gene match: 4. CDR1 SNHLY and CDR2 FYNNEI come from the germline V gene.

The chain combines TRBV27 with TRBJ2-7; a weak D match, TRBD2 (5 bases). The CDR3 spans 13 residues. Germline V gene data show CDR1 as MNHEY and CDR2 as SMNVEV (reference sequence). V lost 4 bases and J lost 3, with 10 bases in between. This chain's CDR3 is CASSYKSGYEQYF. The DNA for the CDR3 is TGTGCCAGCAGTTATAAGAGCGGCTACGAGCAGTACTTC.

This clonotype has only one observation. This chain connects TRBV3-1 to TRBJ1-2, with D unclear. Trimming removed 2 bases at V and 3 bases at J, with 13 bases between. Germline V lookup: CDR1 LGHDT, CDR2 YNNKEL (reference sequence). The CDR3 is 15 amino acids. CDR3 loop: CASSQNEYSYYGYTF. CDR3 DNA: TGTGCCAGCAGCCAAAATGAATACAGCTACTATGGCTACACCTTC.

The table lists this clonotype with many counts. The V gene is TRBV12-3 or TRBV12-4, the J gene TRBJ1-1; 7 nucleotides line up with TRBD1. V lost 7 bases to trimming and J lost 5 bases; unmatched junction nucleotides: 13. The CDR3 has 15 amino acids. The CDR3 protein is CASTPTGKGLTEAFF. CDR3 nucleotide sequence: TGTGCCAGCACCCCGACAGGGAAGGGATTGACTGAAGCTTTCTTT.

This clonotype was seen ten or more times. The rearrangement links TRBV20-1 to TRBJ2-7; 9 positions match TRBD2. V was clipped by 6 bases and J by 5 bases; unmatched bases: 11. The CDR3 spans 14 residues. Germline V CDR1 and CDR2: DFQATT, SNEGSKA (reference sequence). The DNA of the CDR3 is TGCAGTGCCAAAGCGGGGGGAGGGGCCCACGAGCAGTACGTC. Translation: CSAKAGGGAHEQYV.

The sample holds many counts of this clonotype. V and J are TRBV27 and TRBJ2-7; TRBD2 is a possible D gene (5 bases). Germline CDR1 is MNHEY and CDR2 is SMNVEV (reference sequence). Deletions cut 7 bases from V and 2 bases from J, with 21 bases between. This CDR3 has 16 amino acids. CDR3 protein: CASTHHFGDLAYEQYF. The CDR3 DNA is TGTGCCAGCACCCACCACTTCGGGGATTTAGCCTACGAGCAGTACTTC.

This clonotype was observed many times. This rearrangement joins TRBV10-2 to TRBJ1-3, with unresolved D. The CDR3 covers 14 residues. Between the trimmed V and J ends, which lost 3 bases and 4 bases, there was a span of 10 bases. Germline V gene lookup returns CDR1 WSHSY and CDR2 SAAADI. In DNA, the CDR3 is TGCGCCAGCAGTGAACATCCTGAAGGAAACACCATATATTTT. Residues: CASSEHPEGNTIYF.

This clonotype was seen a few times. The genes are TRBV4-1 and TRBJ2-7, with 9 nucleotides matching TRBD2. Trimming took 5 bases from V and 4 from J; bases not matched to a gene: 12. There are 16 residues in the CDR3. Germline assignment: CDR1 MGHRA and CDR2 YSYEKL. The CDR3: CASSFDGRGGAYEQYF. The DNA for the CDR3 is TGCGCCAGCAGCTTCGACGGCCGCGGGGGGGCGTACGAGCAGTACTTC.

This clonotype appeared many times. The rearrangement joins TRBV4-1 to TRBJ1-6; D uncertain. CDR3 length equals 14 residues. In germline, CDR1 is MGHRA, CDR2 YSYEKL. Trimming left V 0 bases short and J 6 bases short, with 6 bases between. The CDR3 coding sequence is TGCGCCAGCAGCCAAGAATGGACTAATTCACCCCTCCACTTT. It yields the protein CASSQEWTNSPLHF.

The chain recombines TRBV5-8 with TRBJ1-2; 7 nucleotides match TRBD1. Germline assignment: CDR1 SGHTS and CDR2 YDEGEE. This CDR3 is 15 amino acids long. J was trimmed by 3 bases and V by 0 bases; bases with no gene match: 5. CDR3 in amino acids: CASSLDRQGYYGYTF. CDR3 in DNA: TGTGCCAGCAGCTTGGATCGACAGGGATACTATGGCTACACCTTC.

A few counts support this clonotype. Here the CDR3 DNA reads TGTGCCAGTAGTATCGGGTTTTGGGGGCTTGATAGCAATCAGCCCCAGCATTTT. This sequence encodes CASSIGFWGLDSNQPQHF. J is TRBJ1-5 and V is TRBV19; D is perhaps TRBD1 (6 bases). Germline V gene sequence: CDR1 LNHDA, CDR2 SQIVND (reference sequence). Trimming pared 3 bases from V and 0 bases from J, leaving 18 bases between. This CDR3 contains 18 residues.

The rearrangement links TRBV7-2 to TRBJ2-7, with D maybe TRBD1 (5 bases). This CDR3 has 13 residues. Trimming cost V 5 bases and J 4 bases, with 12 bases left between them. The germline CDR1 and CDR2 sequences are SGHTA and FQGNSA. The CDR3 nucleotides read TGTGCCAGCAGCATCGGACACCTATACGAGCAGTACGTC. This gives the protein CASSIGHLYEQYV.

Here the CDR3 reads CASSLARQYNEQFF. The CDR3 coding sequence is TGTGCCAGCAGCTTAGCAAGGCAGTACAATGAGCAGTTCTTC. The gene calls are TRBV7-2 and TRBJ2-1, with D hard to call. With 0 bases removed from V and 4 bases from J, the gap between germline ends came to 7 bases. The CDR3 loop spans 14 amino acids. Germline CDR1 is SGHTA and CDR2 is FQGNSA. The complete variable domain, with remaining parts taken from reference TRBV7-2 and TRBJ2-1, reads GAGVSQSPSNKVTEKGKDVELRCDPISGHTALYWYRQSLGQGLEFLIYFQGNSAPDKSGLPSDRFSAERTGGSVSTLTIQRTQQEDSAVYLCASSLARQYNEQFFGPGTRLTVL.

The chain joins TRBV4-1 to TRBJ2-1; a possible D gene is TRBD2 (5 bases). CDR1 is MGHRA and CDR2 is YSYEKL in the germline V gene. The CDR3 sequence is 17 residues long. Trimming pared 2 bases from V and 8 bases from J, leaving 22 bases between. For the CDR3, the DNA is TGCGCCAGCAGCCAAACTCGTAGCGTCGTAGTCGCTCATGAGCAGTTCTTC. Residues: CASSQTRSVVVAHEQFF.

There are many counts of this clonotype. The CDR3 sequence is CASRPGYFSLYGYTF. The CDR3 region has the DNA TGCGCCAGCAGACCAGGGTACTTCTCTCTCTATGGCTACACCTTC. The chain has TRBV5-1 and TRBJ1-2; possible D gene TRBD1, 5 bases. Per the germline V gene, CDR1 is SGHRS and CDR2 is YFSETQ. CDR3 length: 15 residues. V lost 5 bases and J 4 bases, leaving 18 bases between the germline ends.

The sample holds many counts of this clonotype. CDR3: CASIRGSSYNSPLHF. DNA of the CDR3: TGTGCCAGCATTAGAGGGAGCTCCTATAATTCACCCCTCCACTTT. The chain recombines TRBV7-8 with TRBJ1-6, with D uncertain. The CDR3 spans 15 residues. Germline loops: CDR1 SGHVS, CDR2 FQNEAQ. V shed 7 bases and J shed 0 bases, with 10 bases lying between them.

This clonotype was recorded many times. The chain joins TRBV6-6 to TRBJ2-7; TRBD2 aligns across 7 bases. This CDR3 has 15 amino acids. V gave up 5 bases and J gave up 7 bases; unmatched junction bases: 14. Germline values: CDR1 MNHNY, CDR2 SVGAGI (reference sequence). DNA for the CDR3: TGTGCCAGCAGTACAAGGGAGGGGCCAGGGAGAGAGCAGTACTTC. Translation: CASSTREGPGREQYF.

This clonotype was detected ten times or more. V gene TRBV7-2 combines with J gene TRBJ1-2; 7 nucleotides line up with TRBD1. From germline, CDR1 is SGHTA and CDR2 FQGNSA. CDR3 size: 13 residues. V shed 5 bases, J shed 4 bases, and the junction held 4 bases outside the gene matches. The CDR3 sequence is CASSPGGTYGYTF. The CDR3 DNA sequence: TGTGCCAGCAGCCCAGGGGGTACCTATGGCTACACCTTC.

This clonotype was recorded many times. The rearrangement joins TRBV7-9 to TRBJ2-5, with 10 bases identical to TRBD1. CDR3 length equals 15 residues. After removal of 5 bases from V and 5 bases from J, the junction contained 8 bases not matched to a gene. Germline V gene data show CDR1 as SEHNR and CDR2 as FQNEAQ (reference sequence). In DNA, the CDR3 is TGTGCCAGCAGCCCCGGGACAGGGGTTGTGGAGACCCAGTACTTC. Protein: CASSPGTGVVETQYF.

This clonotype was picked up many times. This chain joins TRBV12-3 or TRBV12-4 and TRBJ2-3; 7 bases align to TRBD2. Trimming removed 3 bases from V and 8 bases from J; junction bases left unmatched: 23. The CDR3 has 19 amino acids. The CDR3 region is CASSLAGEGPSGRHGTQYF. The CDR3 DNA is TGTGCCAGCAGTTTGGCGGGGGAGGGCCCTAGCGGACGACACGGTACGCAGTATTTT.